Here is one T cell receptor (beta chain) with its context. This record comes from a study of technical replicates of blood from a handful of donors. This CDR3 has 14 amino acids. CDR1 is SEHNR and CDR2 is FQNEAQ in the germline V gene (reference sequence). V was cut by 1 base and J by 3 bases, with 9 bases left in between. Using immunoSEQ multiplex PCR, the repertoire was profiled, and TCRdb retains in-frame clones only, with some absent. The table records over 50,000 clones, more than 95% of them present only once. Sequencing was done on a sample of T cells isolated from PBMCs. The V gene is TRBV7-9, the J gene TRBJ1-1; D is perhaps TRBD1 (5 bases). This receptor was taken from a human donor in good health. The DNA of the CDR3 is TGTGCCAGCAGCTTAGGCGGGGACTACACTGAAGCTTTCTTT. Its translation is CASSLGGDYTEAFF.